The 27 T cell receptor beta chains in this list originate from one sample, sequenced in a study of blood T cell repertoires in COVID-19. Clones were read by immunoSEQ multiplex PCR, and TCRdb kept only the in-frame ones, dropping some. Among 230,000 or so clones listed, more than 80% were seen once. The specimen sequenced was PBMCs or T cells enriched from blood (not recorded which). These receptors all come from a woman aged 40-49 years with acute COVID-19.

This clone was observed a single time. The chain joins TRBV19 to TRBJ2-5; D possibly corresponds to TRBD1 (6 bases). The length of the CDR3 is 13 residues. V lost 4 bases and J lost 2, with 8 bases in between. Germline CDR1 LNHDA, CDR2 SQIVND (reference sequence). The CDR3 nucleotides read TGTGCCAGTAGTAGCAGGGGACAAGAGACCCAGTACTTC. Translating gives CASSSRGQETQYF.

The genes are TRBV19 and TRBJ1-2; the match to TRBD1 covers 8 bases. The ends lost 7 bases at V and 8 bases at J; junction bases unmatched: 15. CDR3 size: 15 residues. Germline values: CDR1 LNHDA, CDR2 SQIVND (reference sequence). CDR3 in amino acids: CASNSPIRTGRGYTF. CDR3 bases: TGTGCCAGTAACTCGCCTATTAGGACAGGGAGAGGCTACACCTTC.

The chain couples TRBV19 to TRBJ2-1, with 8 bases that match TRBD2. Trimming cost V 6 bases and J 5 bases; bases outside gene matches: 9. CDR1 is LNHDA and CDR2 is SQIVND in the germline V gene (reference sequence). The CDR3 covers 15 residues. The CDR3 region is CASRLRLASHNEQFF. Written as DNA, the CDR3 is TGTGCCAGTAGGCTCCGACTAGCGAGTCACAATGAGCAGTTCTTC.

This clone was detected once. V is TRBV7-2 and J is TRBJ1-4; D not certain. The CDR3 runs 15 residues. From germline, CDR1 is SGHTA and CDR2 FQGNSA. V lost 6 bases to trimming and J lost 5 bases, with 16 bases between them. The CDR3 DNA sequence: TGTGCCAGCAGATTCCCCGGCGGCGCGAATGAAAAACTGTTTTTT. It specifies CASRFPGGANEKLFF.

The rearrangement uses TRBV4-2 and TRBJ1-1, with no clear D. Looked up from germline, CDR1 is LGHNA and CDR2 is YNFKEQ. This CDR3 contains 16 residues. V was trimmed by 0 bases and J by 6 bases, leaving 17 bases between them. CDR3 region: CASSQDRGDYDSEAFF. The CDR3 coding sequence is TGTGCCAGCAGCCAAGATCGGGGAGATTATGATTCTGAAGCTTTCTTT.

The chain recombines TRBV20-1 with TRBJ1-1; D is uncertain. This CDR3 comprises 13 residues. Trimming took 3 bases from V and 2 from J, leaving 10 bases between them. Germline loops: CDR1 DFQATT, CDR2 SNEGSKA (reference sequence). The chain's CDR3 is CSASTQLNTEAFF. For the CDR3, the DNA is TGCAGTGCTAGTACACAACTAAACACTGAAGCTTTCTTT.

This rearrangement joins TRBV19 to TRBJ1-1, with 7 bases aligning to TRBD1. V trimming: 5 bases; J trimming: 4 bases; junction bases outside the gene matches: 10. Per the germline V gene, CDR1 is LNHDA and CDR2 is SQIVND (reference sequence). The length of the CDR3 is 15 residues. The CDR3, as DNA: TGTGCCAGTAGTGGGATCAGGACAGGCGGCACTGAAGCTTTCTTT. It translates to CASSGIRTGGTEAFF.

The CDR3 loop reads CASSLALRTGEDGYTF. The CDR3 nucleotides are TGCGCCAGCAGCTTGGCCCTCCGGACAGGGGAGGATGGCTACACCTTC. The gene calls are TRBV5-1 and TRBJ1-2, with 9 nucleotides matching TRBD1. The CDR3 has 16 amino acids. V lost 0 bases to trimming and J lost 6 bases; unmatched junction nucleotides: 9. CDR1 and CDR2 from the germline V gene are SGHRS and YFSETQ.

The CDR3 nucleotides are TGCGCCAGCAGGGAGAGTACAGGGGCCCTCTTCTATGGCTACACCTTC. Protein sequence: CASRESTGALFYGYTF. The V gene is TRBV5-1, the J gene TRBJ1-2; TRBD1 matches at 7 bases. V was clipped by 5 bases and J by 4 bases; unmatched bases: 14. The germline V gene has CDR1 SGHRS and CDR2 YFSETQ. This CDR3 has 16 residues.

The CDR3 nucleotides are TGTGCCACCAGCAGAGGGACAGGGTCGGAGACCCAGTACTTC. Encoded protein: CATSRGTGSETQYF. J is TRBJ2-5 and V is TRBV15; 8 bases are shared with TRBD1. The J segment lost 5 bases and the V segment lost 1 base, leaving 3 bases of the junction unmatched. Germline CDR1 is LNHNV and CDR2 is YYDKDF (reference sequence). The CDR3 covers 14 residues. The variable domain in full, completed from reference TRBV15 and TRBJ2-5, reads DAMVIQNPRYQVTQFGKPVTLSCSQTLNHNVMYWYQQKSSQAPKLLFHYYDKDFNNEADTPDNFQSRRPNTSFCFLDIRSPGLGDTAMYLCATSRGTGSETQYFGPGTRLLVL.

The chain combines TRBV27 with TRBJ1-2; the D gene is possibly TRBD1 (6 bases). The CDR3 extends over 14 amino acids. CDR1 is MNHEY and CDR2 is SMNVEV in the germline V gene (reference sequence). V shed 7 bases and J shed 5 bases, with 17 bases lying between them. The CDR3 DNA reads TGTGCCAGCACCACTGTGGGGGCATTGTATGGCTACACCTTC. Protein: CASTTVGALYGYTF.

This clone was observed a handful of times. The chain is built from TRBV5-8 and TRBJ2-2, with D tentatively TRBD2 (6 bases). Between the trimmed V and J ends, which lost 3 bases and 2 bases, there was a span of 11 bases. Germline V gene data show CDR1 as SGHTS and CDR2 as YDEGEE. The CDR3 length is 15 residues. The CDR3 loop is CASSSGTRNTGELFF. The CDR3, as DNA: TGTGCCAGCAGCTCGGGGACTCGCAACACCGGGGAGCTGTTTTTT.

This clone is large. The chain couples TRBV4-1 to TRBJ1-2, with D possibly matching TRBD1 (6 bases). This CDR3 contains 15 residues. Per the germline V gene, CDR1 is MGHRA and CDR2 is YSYEKL. V was clipped by 3 bases and J by 8 bases, with 19 bases between them. The DNA for the CDR3 is TGCGCCAGCAGCCAGGAGATTACAGGGTTGAGCGGCTACACCTTC. The encoded protein is CASSQEITGLSGYTF.

V is TRBV10-3 and J is TRBJ1-5; D uncertain. V was pared by 7 bases and J by 6 bases, with 13 bases between. There are 13 residues in the CDR3. CDR1 and CDR2 from the germline V gene are ENHRY and SYGVKD. The CDR3, as DNA: TGTGCCATCATGGGTAGTACGGGTCAGCCCCAGCATTTT. Translation: CAIMGSTGQPQHF.

The chain is built from TRBV10-1 and TRBJ1-2; no reliable D call. This CDR3 has 13 residues. Per the germline V gene, CDR1 is WNHNN and CDR2 is SYGVQD (reference sequence). Between the trimmed V and J ends, which lost 2 bases and 4 bases, there was a span of 8 bases. This CDR3 reads CASSETRSYGYTF. The CDR3 coding sequence is TGCGCCAGCAGTGAGACAAGAAGCTATGGCTACACCTTC.

The V and J genes are TRBV13 and TRBJ2-5, with 7 bases aligning to TRBD1. The CDR3 covers 15 residues. V shed 2 bases, J shed 1 base, and the junction held 4 bases outside the gene matches. Germline V lookup: CDR1 PRHDT, CDR2 FYEKMQ (reference sequence). CDR3 nucleotides: TGTGCCAGCAGCTTAAACAGGGGATCCCAAGAGACCCAGTACTTC. Translating it yields CASSLNRGSQETQYF.

The chain combines TRBV19 with TRBJ1-2, with TRBD1 matching 9 bases. The CDR3 extends over 15 amino acids. Germline V lookup: CDR1 LNHDA, CDR2 SQIVND (reference sequence). V trimming: 2 bases; J trimming: 7 bases; junction bases outside the gene matches: 8. CDR3: CASSITRTGELGYTF. The CDR3 coding sequence is TGTGCCAGTAGTATAACGCGGACAGGGGAACTTGGCTACACCTTC.

The rearrangement uses TRBV18 and TRBJ2-1; 12 bases are a match to TRBD2. CDR3 length: 16 amino acids. Losses at the gene ends were 5 bases for V and 7 bases for J; bases not matched to a gene: 9. The germline V gene encodes CDR1 KGHSH and CDR2 LQKENI. In DNA form, the CDR3 reads TGTGCCAGCTCAGTTTCTAGCGGGGGGGCCAAAAATGAGCAGTTCTTC. Amino acid sequence: CASSVSSGGAKNEQFF.

V usage is TRBV2 and J usage is TRBJ2-1, with TRBD2 as a possible D gene (6 bases). Germline-derived CDR1 and CDR2 are SNHLY and FYNNEI. Trimming stripped 3 bases from V and 4 bases from J, with 13 bases between. This CDR3 is built from 15 residues. The CDR3 is CASSDLRGSYNEQFF. The CDR3 DNA is TGTGCCAGCAGTGACCTCCGGGGGTCATACAATGAGCAGTTCTTC.

CDR3: CASSRNTGGRFETQYF. CDR3 coding DNA: TGTGCCAGCAGCCGTAATACGGGGGGAAGATTTGAGACCCAGTACTTC. This sequence joins TRBV14 and TRBJ2-5, with 7 bases identical to TRBD2. CDR3 length: 16 amino acids. Germline CDR1 is SGHDN and CDR2 is FVKESK. V shed 4 bases, J shed 5 bases, and the junction held 13 bases outside the gene matches.

The gene calls are TRBV13 and TRBJ1-6; D gene unclear. CDR1 is PRHDT, CDR2 FYEKMQ, per germline (reference sequence). The CDR3 spans 13 residues. Trimming cost V 5 bases and J 11 bases, with 13 bases left between them. DNA for the CDR3: TGTGCCAGCAGCCGCCCAGGAGGGACACCCCTCCACTTT. This sequence encodes CASSRPGGTPLHF.

The rearrangement links TRBV19 to TRBJ2-3, with 7 bases fitting TRBD2. The CDR3 runs to 17 residues. V lost 6 bases, J lost 3 bases, and 15 bases stayed unmatched. The germline gives CDR1 LNHDA, CDR2 SQIVND (reference sequence). The CDR3 spells CASSYLFLGGGTDTQYF. The CDR3 bases are TGTGCCAGTAGCTATCTCTTCCTTGGGGGAGGGACAGATACGCAGTATTTT.

The chain is built from TRBV5-4 and TRBJ1-2; no clear D. V lost 4 bases, J lost 2 bases, and 15 bases lay in between. CDR3 length: 15 amino acids. Germline values: CDR1 SGHNT, CDR2 YYREEE (reference sequence). The CDR3, as DNA: TGTGCCAGCAGCATAACCAGCGGGATCAACTATGGCTACACCTTC. Translation gives CASSITSGINYGYTF.

J is TRBJ1-2 and V is TRBV5-4, with 8 bases matching TRBD1. With 4 bases clipped from V and 5 bases from J, the junction kept 4 bases outside the gene matches. This CDR3 is 13 amino acids long. Germline V gene sequence: CDR1 SGHNT, CDR2 YYREEE (reference sequence). The DNA of the CDR3 is TGTGCCAGCAGCCCCCGGACAGGGTATGGCTACACCTTC. Encoded protein: CASSPRTGYGYTF.

The V gene is TRBV27, the J gene TRBJ2-3; no reliable D call. The CDR3 totals 15 residues. CDR1 and CDR2 from the germline V gene are MNHEY and SMNVEV (reference sequence). The ends were cut back, 0 bases at V and 5 bases at J, with 12 bases in the middle. The CDR3 loop is CASSLSFSRRDTQYF. The DNA of the CDR3 is TGTGCCAGCAGTTTATCGTTTTCTCGGAGAGATACGCAGTATTTT.

J is TRBJ2-3 and V is TRBV10-3; 9 bases align to TRBD1. V lost 6 bases, J lost 2 bases, and 3 bases stayed unmatched. From germline, CDR1 is ENHRY and CDR2 SYGVKD. This CDR3 is built from 14 residues. Here the CDR3 reads CAIRGTGNTDTQYF. The DNA of the CDR3 is TGTGCCATCAGGGGGACAGGGAACACAGATACGCAGTATTTT.

This chain uses TRBV9 with TRBJ1-4; 7 positions match TRBD1. The CDR3 has 14 residues. The J segment lost 8 bases and the V segment lost 3 bases, leaving 7 bases of the junction unmatched. Looked up from germline, CDR1 is SGDLS and CDR2 is YYNGEE. CDR3 DNA sequence: TGTGCCAGCAGCGCCCCCGGGACAGAGGAAAAACTGTTTTTT. Protein: CASSAPGTEEKLFF. The full variable domain, with the rest looked up from reference TRBV9 and TRBJ1-4, is DSGVTQTPKHLITATGQRVTLRCSPRSGDLSVYWYQQSLDQGLQFLIQYYNGEERAKGNILERFSAQQFPDLHSELNLSSLELGDSALYFCASSAPGTEEKLFFGSGTQLSVL.